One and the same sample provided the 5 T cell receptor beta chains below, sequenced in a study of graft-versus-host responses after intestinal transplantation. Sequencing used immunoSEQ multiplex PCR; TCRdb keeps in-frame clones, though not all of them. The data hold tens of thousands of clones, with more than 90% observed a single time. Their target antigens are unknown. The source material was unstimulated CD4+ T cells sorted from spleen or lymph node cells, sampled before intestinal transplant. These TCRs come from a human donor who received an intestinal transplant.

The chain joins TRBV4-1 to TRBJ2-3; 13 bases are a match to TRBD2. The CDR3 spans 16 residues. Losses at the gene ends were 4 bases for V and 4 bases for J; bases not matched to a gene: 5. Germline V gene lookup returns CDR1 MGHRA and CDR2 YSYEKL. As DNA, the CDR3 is TGCGCCAGCAGCCTCAGGACTAGCGGGAGTTCAGATACGCAGTATTTT. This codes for CASSLRTSGSSDTQYF.

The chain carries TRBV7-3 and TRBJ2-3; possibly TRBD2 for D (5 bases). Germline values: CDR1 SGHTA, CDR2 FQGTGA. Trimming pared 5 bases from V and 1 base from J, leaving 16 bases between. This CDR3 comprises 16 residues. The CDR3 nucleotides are TGTGCCAGCAGCCTAAGAGAGGGCGTAGGCACAGATACGCAGTATTTT. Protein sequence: CASSLREGVGTDTQYF.

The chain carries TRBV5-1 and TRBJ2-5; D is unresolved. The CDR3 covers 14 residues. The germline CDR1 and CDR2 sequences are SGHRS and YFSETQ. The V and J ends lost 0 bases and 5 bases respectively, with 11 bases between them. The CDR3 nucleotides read TGCGCCAGCAGCTTGGGCGTACTTAGGGAGACCCAGTACTTC. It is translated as CASSLGVLRETQYF.

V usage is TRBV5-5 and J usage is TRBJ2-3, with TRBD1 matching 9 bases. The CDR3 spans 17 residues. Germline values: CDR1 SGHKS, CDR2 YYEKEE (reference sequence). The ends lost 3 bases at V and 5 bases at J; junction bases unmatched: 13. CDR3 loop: CASSSDTGGAGEDTQYF. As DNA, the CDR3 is TGTGCCAGCAGCTCGGATACAGGGGGCGCGGGAGAAGATACGCAGTATTTT.

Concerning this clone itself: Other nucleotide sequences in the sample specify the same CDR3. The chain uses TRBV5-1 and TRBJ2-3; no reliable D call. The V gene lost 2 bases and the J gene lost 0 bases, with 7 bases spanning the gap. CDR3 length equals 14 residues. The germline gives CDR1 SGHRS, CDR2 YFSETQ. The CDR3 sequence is CASSLTPSTDTQYF. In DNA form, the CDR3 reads TGCGCCAGCAGCTTAACTCCTAGCACAGATACGCAGTATTTT. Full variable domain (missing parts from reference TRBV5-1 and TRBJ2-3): KAGVTQTPRYLIKTRGQQVTLSCSPISGHRSVSWYQQTPGQGLQFLFEYFSETQRNKGNFPGRFSGRQFSNSRSEMNVSTLELGDSALYLCASSLTPSTDTQYFGPGTRLTVL.